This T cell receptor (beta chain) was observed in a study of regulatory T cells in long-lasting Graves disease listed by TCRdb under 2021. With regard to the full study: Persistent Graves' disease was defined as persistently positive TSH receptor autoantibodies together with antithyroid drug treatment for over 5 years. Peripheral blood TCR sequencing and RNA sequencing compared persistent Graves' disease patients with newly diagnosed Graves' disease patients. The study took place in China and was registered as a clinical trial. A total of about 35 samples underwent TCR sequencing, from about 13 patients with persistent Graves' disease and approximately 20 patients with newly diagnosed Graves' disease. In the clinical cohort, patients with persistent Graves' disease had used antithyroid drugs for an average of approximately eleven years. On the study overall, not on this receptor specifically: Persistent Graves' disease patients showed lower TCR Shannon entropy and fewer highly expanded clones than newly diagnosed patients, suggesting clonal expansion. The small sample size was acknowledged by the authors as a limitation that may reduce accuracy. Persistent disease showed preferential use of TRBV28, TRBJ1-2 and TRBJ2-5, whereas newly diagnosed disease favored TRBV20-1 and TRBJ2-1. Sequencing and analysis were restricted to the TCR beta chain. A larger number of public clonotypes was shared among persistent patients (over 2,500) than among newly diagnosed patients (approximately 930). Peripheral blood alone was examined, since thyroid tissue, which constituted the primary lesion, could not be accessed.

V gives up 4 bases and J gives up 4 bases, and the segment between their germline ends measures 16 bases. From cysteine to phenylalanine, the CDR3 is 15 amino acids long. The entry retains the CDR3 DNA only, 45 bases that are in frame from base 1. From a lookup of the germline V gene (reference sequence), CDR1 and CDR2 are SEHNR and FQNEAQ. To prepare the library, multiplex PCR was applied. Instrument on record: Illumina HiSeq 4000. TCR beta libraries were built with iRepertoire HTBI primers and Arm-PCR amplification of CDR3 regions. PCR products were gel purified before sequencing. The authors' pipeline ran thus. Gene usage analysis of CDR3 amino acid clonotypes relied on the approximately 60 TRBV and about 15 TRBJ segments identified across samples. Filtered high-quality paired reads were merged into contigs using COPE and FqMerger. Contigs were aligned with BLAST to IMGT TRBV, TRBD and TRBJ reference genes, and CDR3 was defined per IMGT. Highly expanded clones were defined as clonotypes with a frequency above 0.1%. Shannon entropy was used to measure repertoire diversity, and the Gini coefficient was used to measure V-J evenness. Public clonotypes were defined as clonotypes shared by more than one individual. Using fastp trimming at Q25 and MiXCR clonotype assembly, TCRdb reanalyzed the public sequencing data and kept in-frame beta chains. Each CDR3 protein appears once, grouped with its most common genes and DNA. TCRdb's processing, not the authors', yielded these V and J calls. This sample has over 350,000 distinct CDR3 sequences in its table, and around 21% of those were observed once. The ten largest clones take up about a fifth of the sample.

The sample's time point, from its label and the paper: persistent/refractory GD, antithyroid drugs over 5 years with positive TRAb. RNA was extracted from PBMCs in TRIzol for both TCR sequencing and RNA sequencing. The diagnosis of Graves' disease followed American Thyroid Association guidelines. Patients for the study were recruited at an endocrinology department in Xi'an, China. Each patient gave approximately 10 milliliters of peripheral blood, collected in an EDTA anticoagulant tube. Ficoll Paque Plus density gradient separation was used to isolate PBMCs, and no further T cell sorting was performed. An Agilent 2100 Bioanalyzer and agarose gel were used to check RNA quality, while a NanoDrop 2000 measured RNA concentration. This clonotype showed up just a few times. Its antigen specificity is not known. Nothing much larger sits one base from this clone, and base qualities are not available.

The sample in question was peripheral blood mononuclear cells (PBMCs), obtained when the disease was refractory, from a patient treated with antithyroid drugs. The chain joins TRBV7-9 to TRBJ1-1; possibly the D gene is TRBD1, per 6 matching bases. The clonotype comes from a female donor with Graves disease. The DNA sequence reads TGTGCCAGCAGCTCCTTTCCCAGCAGGGGCACTGAAGCTTTCTTT. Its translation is CASSSFPSRGTEAFF.